A selection of T cell receptor beta chains follows, all from one sample in a study of blood T cell repertoires in COVID-19. Sequencing was performed with immunoSEQ multiplex PCR; in TCRdb, only in-frame clones are kept and a portion is missing. Of nearly 55,000 clones in the sample, about 90% were seen once. Sequencing was done on a sample of peripheral blood. Receptors were obtained from a woman in her fifties or sixties with active or convalescent COVID-19. The CDR3 runs from the conserved cysteine through the conserved F or W. D genes are given only for firm matches. A row's size may be missing; if present it is once, few, many or a size class.

>TRBV9|TRBD2|.|TRBJ2-7
TGTGCCAGCAGCAACAAGTCAGCGGGAGCTTTCTACGAGCAGTACTTC
CASSNKSAGAFYEQYF
>TRBV2|TRBD1|.|TRBJ1-6
TGTGCCAGCAGTCTGACAGGGGATTTATCACCCCTCCACTTT
CASSLTGDLSPLHF
>TRBV5-1|TRBD2|.|TRBJ2-1
TGCGCCAGCAGCTTGGCTATACTAGCGTCTGCGGATTCCAATGAGCAGTTCTTC
CASSLAILASADSNEQFF
>TRBV19|.|.|TRBJ1-5
TGTGCCAGTAGTATAGCGGCCGGGGTTCTCAATAGCAATCAGCCCCAGCATTTT
CASSIAAGVLNSNQPQHF
>TRBV19|.|.|TRBJ1-5
TGTGCCAGTAGTCCACGGACCGCCGCGGGGCAGCCCCAGCATTTT
CASSPRTAAGQPQHF
>TRBV7-2|.|.|TRBJ1-5
TGTGCCAGCAGCTTAGCGTCGGATCAGCCCCAGCATTTT
CASSLASDQPQHF
>TRBV7-9|TRBD2|.|TRBJ2-1
TGTGCCAGCAGCTCAGGAGACAGGACCGGGACTAGCGGATACAATGAGCAGTTCTTC
CASSSGDRTGTSGYNEQFF
>TRBV27|.|.|TRBJ1-2
TGTGCCAGCAGCGGGGGGACCGTTCCACCTTCCTATGGCTACACCTTC
CASSGGTVPPSYGYTF
>TRBV27|TRBD2|.|TRBJ2-1
TGTGCCAGCACCTGGGGGACTAGCGGGAGAAATGAGCAGTTCTTC
CASTWGTSGRNEQFF
>TRBV30|TRBD1|.|TRBJ1-1
TGTGCCTGTGGGGGGGACAGGGGGTTCGGTGAAGCTTTCTTT
CACGGDRGFGEAFF
>TRBV6-2/TRBV6-3|.|.|TRBJ2-1
TGTGCCAGCAGTTACTTGACGACTAGTTTAATCAATGAGCAGTTCTTC
CASSYLTTSLINEQFF
>TRBV9|TRBD2|.|TRBJ2-3
TGTGCCAGCAGCCTTAGGACTAGCGCAGATACGCAGTATTTT
CASSLRTSADTQYF
>TRBV4-1|.|.|TRBJ2-1
TGCGCCAGCAGCCAAGAGGGGAGGAGCTCCTACAATGAGCAGTTCTTC
CASSQEGRSSYNEQFF
>TRBV27|TRBD2|.|TRBJ2-4
TGTGCCAGCAAAGACGTAACTAGCGGGGGGCTAGCCAAAAACATTCAGTACTTC
CASKDVTSGGLAKNIQYF
>TRBV6-2/TRBV6-3|.|.|TRBJ1-2
TGTGCCAGCAGTTATGACAGCTCCTTTTATGGCTACACCTTC
CASSYDSSFYGYTF
>TRBV6-5|TRBD2|few|TRBJ2-3
TGTGCCAGCGGACGACTAGCGGGAGAAGCAGATACGCAGTATTTT
CASGRLAGEADTQYF
>TRBV6-5|.|.|TRBJ1-6
TGTGCCAGCAGTTACCAGAGGTCCTGGTCACCCCTCCACTTT
CASSYQRSWSPLHF
>TRBV28|.|few|TRBJ1-1
TGTGCCAGCAGTTTACAGGGCTTGAACACTGAAGCTTTCTTT
CASSLQGLNTEAFF
>TRBV19|.|.|TRBJ1-4
TGTGCCAGTAGTGTTCAGACAGCGACTAATGAAAAACTGTTTTTT
CASSVQTATNEKLFF
>TRBV19|TRBD2|.|TRBJ2-1
TGTGCCAGTTTCCCCTCGGCGGGAGGGCCGAATGAGCAGTTCTTC
CASFPSAGGPNEQFF
>TRBV28|.|few|TRBJ2-3
TGTGCCAGCAGTTTAAAAGGAGACTGGTATCTCACAGATACGCAGTATTTT
CASSLKGDWYLTDTQYF
>TRBV7-9|TRBD2|.|TRBJ2-1
TGTGCCAGCATGATGTCGGGGGGCAATGAGCAGTTCTTC
CASMMSGGNEQFF
>TRBV3-1/TRBV3-2|TRBD1|.|TRBJ2-7
TGTGCCAGCAGCCATCTTCCGGCCAGAGGGGGCGAACCGTCCTACGAGCAGTACTTC
CASSHLPARGGEPSYEQYF
>TRBV6-6|.|.|TRBJ2-6
TGTGCCAGCAGTTACTCGTCCAGGGGGGCCAACGTCCTGACTTTC
CASSYSSRGANVLTF
>TRBV7-9|TRBD2|.|TRBJ2-5
TGTGCCAGCAGCCGAAGGGCACTAGCGGGAGTTAGAGAGACCCAGTACTTC
CASSRRALAGVRETQYF
>TRBV12-5|.|.|TRBJ2-4
TGTGCTAGTGGTCCCCGACAGGATAAGATCGAATTAGCCAAAAACATTCAGTACTTC
CASGPRQDKIELAKNIQYF
>TRBV29-1|TRBD2|.|TRBJ2-7
TGCAGCGTTGAGGGGGGGACCACCTACGAGCAGTACTTC
CSVEGGTTYEQYF
>TRBV5-1|.|.|TRBJ2-3
TGCGCCAGCAGCAGCCGGTTCCAGCGGGTGACAGATACGCAGTATTTT
CASSSRFQRVTDTQYF
>TRBV21-1|.|.|TRBJ2-6
TGTGCCAGCAGCAAAAGGGGGACAGGGGACCCCTCTGGGGCCAACGTCCTGACTTTC
CASSKRGTGDPSGANVLTF
>TRBV7-9|.|.|TRBJ1-4
TGTGCCAGCAGCCGACTGGGGGGGAATGAAAAACTGTTTTTT
CASSRLGGNEKLFF
>TRBV21-1|.|.|TRBJ2-5
TGTGCCAGCAGCAAAGCACAGGGCACCTTCCAAGAGACCCAGTACTTC
CASSKAQGTFQETQYF
>TRBV29-1|.|.|TRBJ1-5
TGCAGCGTTGGGTCGGGGATCAATCAGCCCCAGCATTTT
CSVGSGINQPQHF
>TRBV28|.|.|TRBJ2-5
TGTGCCAGCAGTCCCCGGACGGGGGAGACCCAGTACTTC
CASSPRTGETQYF